Sequencing of this T cell receptor beta chain was carried out in a study of T-cell reconstitution after alpha-beta-depleted transplantation in children. The CDR3 is 17 residues long. CDR1 is KGHDR, CDR2 SFDVKD, per germline. With V trimmed by 4 bases and J by 5 bases, 11 bases remained unmatched. Using unique molecular identifiers, the investigators prepared the TCRbeta library. TCRdb reanalysed the PCR reads using MiXCR and keeps one entry per CDR3 protein. The top ten clones hold 4% to 5% of a sample with hundreds of thousands of distinct CDR3 sequences, approximately 10% of them seen once. There are many counts of this clonotype.

The TCR originated in a human donor who donated a stem cell graft to a child with acute myeloid leukemia. The genes are TRBV24-1 and TRBJ2-3, with 10 bases aligning to TRBD1. The sample consisted of PBMCs from the stem cell graft donor, taken from the stem cell graft. The CDR3 sequence: CATSEPPGQGQRDTQYF. The CDR3 region has the DNA TGTGCCACCAGTGAGCCCCCGGGACAGGGGCAAAGAGATACGCAGTATTTT.